A selection of T cell receptor beta chains follows, all from one sample in a study of T cells in localized non-small cell lung cancer. Sequencing used immunoSEQ multiplex PCR; TCRdb keeps in-frame clones, though not all of them. The sample yields around 80,000 clones, roughly 80% seen once. The sequencing used PBMCs, collected before any cancer treatment. Every receptor here comes from a man aged 35 to 69 with stage II squamous cell lung carcinoma. Both conserved end residues are part of each CDR3. The D gene is left open where the match is weak. The listing skips clone size in some rows; elsewhere it reads once, few, many or a size class.

J gene,D gene,V gene,clone size,CDR3 length,CDR3 DNA,CDR3 protein
TRBJ1-1,NA,TRBV18,NA,15,TGTGCCAGCTCACCACCGGGGACGGGGGGTACTGAAGCTTTCTTT,CASSPPGTGGTEAFF
TRBJ2-3,NA,TRBV2,once,16,TGTGCCAGCAGTCCCGACAACCTTAGGGGCACAGATACGCAGTATTTT,CASSPDNLRGTDTQYF
TRBJ1-2,TRBD1,TRBV5-1,NA,14,TGCGCCAGCAGCTACAGTCAGGGGGTGAGTGGCTACACCTTC,CASSYSQGVSGYTF
TRBJ2-1,TRBD1,TRBV5-4,NA,14,TGTGCCAGCAGCTACGCGACAGGGAACAATGAGCAGTTCTTC,CASSYATGNNEQFF
TRBJ2-1,NA,TRBV4-1,NA,17,TGCGCCAGCAGCCACTCCGTTGTGGGACCCAGAGGAAATGAGCAGTTCTTC,CASSHSVVGPRGNEQFF
TRBJ1-1,NA,TRBV5-4,once,15,TGTGCCAGCAGCTTGCTTCAAGGGGGGAACACTGAAGCTTTCTTT,CASSLLQGGNTEAFF
TRBJ2-5,NA,TRBV7-2,NA,13,TGTGCCAGCAGCTTAGGACAGCAAGAGACCCAGTACTTC,CASSLGQQETQYF
TRBJ2-1,NA,TRBV5-1,NA,14,TGCGCCAGCACGTTGGATCGTTTGGAGAGTGAGCAGTTCTTC,CASTLDRLESEQFF
TRBJ2-7,NA,TRBV10-1,NA,13,TGCGCCTTCCTGGGAGGCCTAAGCTACGAGCAGTACTTC,CAFLGGLSYEQYF
TRBJ2-7,NA,TRBV11-2,NA,11,TGTGCCAGCAGCACCAGTAGCGAGCAGTACTTC,CASSTSSEQYF
TRBJ1-5,TRBD1,TRBV30,NA,12,TGTGCCTGGAACGCCGAGACAGGGCAACGGCATTTT,CAWNAETGQRHF
TRBJ1-4,NA,TRBV4-1,NA,16,TGCGCCAGCAGCCAAGACCGGGGAGCAGGAAGCGAAAAACTGTTTTTT,CASSQDRGAGSEKLFF
TRBJ2-1,NA,TRBV6-1,NA,11,TGTGCCAGTCAAACCTACAATGAGCAGTTCTTC,CASQTYNEQFF
TRBJ2-7,TRBD1,TRBV2,NA,14,TGTGCCAGCATGAACGGGACAGGGACCTACGAGCAGTACTTC,CASMNGTGTYEQYF
TRBJ2-5,NA,TRBV30,NA,11,TGTGCCGGGGGCAGGGGAGAGACCCAGTACTTC,CAGGRGETQYF
TRBJ2-5,NA,TRBV5-4,NA,16,TGTGCCAGCAGCTTGGGAGTGACTAGTCGCCCTGAGACCCAGTACTTC,CASSLGVTSRPETQYF
TRBJ1-5,NA,TRBV5-3,NA,20,TGTGCCAGAAGCTTTCTCCGCCGCGGGAACAGGTATCATAGCAATCAGCCCCAGCATTTT,CARSFLRRGNRYHSNQPQHF
TRBJ2-1,TRBD2,TRBV10-2,NA,16,TGCGCCAGCAGGACGACCGGGACTAGCTGGTTGGATGAGCAGTTCTTC,CASRTTGTSWLDEQFF
TRBJ1-1,NA,TRBV19,NA,13,TGTGCCAGTAGTATAGTGGGAGGGACTGAAGCTTTCTTT,CASSIVGGTEAFF
TRBJ2-3,TRBD2,TRBV5-1,once,16,TGCGCCAGCAGCTTAGAACTAGCGGGAGGGGGAGATACGCAGTATTTT,CASSLELAGGGDTQYF
TRBJ2-5,TRBD1,TRBV7-9,NA,17,TGTGCCAGCAGCGGCGGACAGGGGGCTCGTCACCAAGAGACCCAGTACTTC,CASSGGQGARHQETQYF
TRBJ2-1,TRBD2,TRBV5-6,NA,17,TGTGCCAGCAGCCCCCTAGGGGCGGGGGGCCCGGTTGATGAGCAGTTCTTC,CASSPLGAGGPVDEQFF
TRBJ1-2,TRBD1,TRBV11-2,once,16,TGTGCCAGCAGCTTGATAAGCGGACAGGGTGGATATGGCTACACCTTC,CASSLISGQGGYGYTF
TRBJ2-7,TRBD1,TRBV4-2,NA,15,TGTGCCAGCAGCCCCCGGGACAGGGCAACCTACGAGCAGTACTTC,CASSPRDRATYEQYF
TRBJ2-7,TRBD1,TRBV6-1,NA,14,TGTGCCAGCATCGACAGGGGCCCGCGCTACGAGCAGTACTTC,CASIDRGPRYEQYF
TRBJ1-1,NA,TRBV29-1,NA,14,TGCAGCGTTGAGATGGAACGCGGAGGCACTGAAGCTTTCTTT,CSVEMERGGTEAFF
TRBJ2-3,TRBD2,TRBV6-4,NA,16,TGTGCCAGCAGTGACTCGACTAGCGGGGGGGCAGATACGCAGTATTTT,CASSDSTSGGADTQYF
TRBJ2-7,TRBD2,TRBV2,NA,15,TGTGCCAGCAGTGGAACTAGCGGGAGAGACTCCGAGCAGTACTTC,CASSGTSGRDSEQYF
TRBJ2-5,TRBD1,TRBV6-6,NA,15,TGTGCCAGCAGTAAGACCGGGACAGGGCTAGAGACCCAGTACTTC,CASSKTGTGLETQYF
TRBJ2-7,NA,TRBV28,once,13,TGTGCCAGCAGTCCACCCCAAGTCTACGAGCAGTACTTC,CASSPPQVYEQYF
TRBJ2-2,NA,TRBV13,few,15,TGTGCCAGCAGCTTGAGGACACCCAGTGGCGGGGAGCTGTTTTTT,CASSLRTPSGGELFF
TRBJ1-1,NA,TRBV19,NA,13,TGTGCCAGTAGTATGGCAGGGAGCACTGAAGCTTTCTTT,CASSMAGSTEAFF
TRBJ2-3,NA,TRBV7-7,NA,14,TGTGCTAGCAGCTTGGGGGAAGGCACAGATACGCAGTATTTT,CASSLGEGTDTQYF
TRBJ1-4,NA,TRBV5-1,NA,14,TGCGCCAGCAGCGTCGGGACGGGCAATGAAAAACTGTTTTTT,CASSVGTGNEKLFF
TRBJ2-1,TRBD2,TRBV5-1,NA,16,TGCGCCAGCAGCTTAACTGTGGCGGGGGACTACAATGAGCAGTTCTTC,CASSLTVAGDYNEQFF
TRBJ2-1,TRBD2,TRBV7-3,NA,15,TGTGCCAGCAGCTTACTAGCGGAAACCTACAATGAGCAGTTCTTC,CASSLLAETYNEQFF
TRBJ1-1,TRBD1,TRBV19,NA,12,TGTGCCAGTAGTGCCCGGACAGGGTGGGCTTTCTTT,CASSARTGWAFF
TRBJ2-7,NA,TRBV7-6,once,14,TGTGCCAGCAGCGAAAAGGGCCCCTCCTACGAGCAGTACTTC,CASSEKGPSYEQYF
TRBJ1-6,NA,TRBV5-6,few,15,TGTGCCAGCAGCCACCTACAGGGTCGTAATTCACCCCTCCACTTT,CASSHLQGRNSPLHF
TRBJ1-2,NA,TRBV28,NA,14,TGTGCCAGCAGTTTATACTCCCGAGGAGGCGGCTACACCTTC,CASSLYSRGGGYTF
TRBJ2-1,TRBD1,TRBV27,NA,14,TGTGCCAGCAGGATCCGGGACAGACAAAATGAGCAGTTCTTC,CASRIRDRQNEQFF